This T cell receptor (beta chain) was captured by sequencing in a study of blood T cell repertoires in COVID-19. At the level of the study: T cells, B-cell-depleted T cells, or PBMCs provided the cDNA or gDNA that served as material.

The CDR3 is made up of 15 amino acids. The germline V gene has CDR1 MNHEY and CDR2 SMNVEV (reference sequence). V lost 7 bases and J lost 5; bases outside the gene matches: 13. In the original workflow: Quantification of nucleated cells was approximated via reference gene primer amplification. Sequencing was performed with immunoSEQ multiplex PCR; in TCRdb, only in-frame clones are kept and a portion is missing. V, J and clone size reflect that table, while D and trimming were determined from the DNA. The sample records fewer than 130,000 clones, 75% to 90% being singletons. The genes are TRBV27 and TRBJ2-5, with 7 bases lining up with TRBD1. The source material was peripheral blood. The sequence was obtained from a woman older than 75 with acute or convalescent COVID-19. The CDR3 DNA reads as TGTGCCAGCATGGTTACTACAGGGGCACGGGAGACCCAGTACTTC. As protein: CASMVTTGARETQYF.